The present T cell receptor beta chain was sequenced within a study of shared clonotypes between healthy human individuals. General study points: It was the non-shared clonotypes that had lower generation probabilities than clonotypes shared by all four donors.

To note about this clone: Its antigen is currently unknown.

TCRdb's copy holds only in-frame clones and misses some; the assay was immunoSEQ multiplex PCR. The sample contains roughly 380,000 clones, roughly 96% of which appear only once. CDR3 length: 15 residues. V dropped 0 bases and J dropped 6; count of bases not matched to a gene: 8. From germline, CDR1 is MNHEY and CDR2 SVGAGI. Researchers reported that CD8 memory united CD45RO+ cells with CCR7-negative CD45RA+ TemRA cells. The sequence derives from a man aged 25 to 40 in good health. The J gene is TRBJ2-7, the V gene TRBV6-5; 7 bases agree with TRBD1. Sequencing was done on a sample of memory CD8+ T cells sorted from blood. The subset here: CD45RO+ cells pooled with CCR7-negative TemRA cells. The CDR3 DNA sequence: TGTGCCAGCAGTTACTCCAAGGGGACAGAAAGCGAGCAGTACTTC. Encoded protein: CASSYSKGTESEQYF.